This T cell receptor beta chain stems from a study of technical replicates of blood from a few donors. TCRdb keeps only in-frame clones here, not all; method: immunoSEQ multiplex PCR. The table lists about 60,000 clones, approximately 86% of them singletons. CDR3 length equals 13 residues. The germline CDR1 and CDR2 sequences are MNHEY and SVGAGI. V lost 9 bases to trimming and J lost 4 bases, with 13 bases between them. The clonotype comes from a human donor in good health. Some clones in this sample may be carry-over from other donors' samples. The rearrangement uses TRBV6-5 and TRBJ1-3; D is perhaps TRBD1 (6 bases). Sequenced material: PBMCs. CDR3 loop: CASRGSSGNTIYF. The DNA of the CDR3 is TGTGCCAGTAGGGGGTCGTCAGGAAACACCATATATTTT.